The 9 T cell receptor beta chains in this list originate from one sample, sequenced in a study of cytomegalovirus exposure and HLA in healthy donors (dated by TCRdb to 2017 to 2019). Receptors were amplified or captured by the immunoSEQ multiplex PCR assay. A mixture of 60 forward primers for TCR Vbeta segments and 13 reverse primers for TCR Jbeta segments was used in the multiplex PCR. This is the immuneACCESS table as TCRdb keeps it, with only in-frame sequences that have V and J called. A part of the clones is gone; compared with another copy, unresolved V genes explain less than half, and the rest is unexplained. Present in this sample are over 150,000 clones, roughly 80% of which were seen just once. Approximately 4.8% of the sample lies in the top ten. Material for sequencing was PBMCs. The origin of the receptors is a man aged 25 to 45 in good health and CMV-seronegative.

The rearrangement uses TRBV25-1 and TRBJ2-2; possibly TRBD1 for D (8 bases). V lost 7 bases and J lost 6, with 15 bases in between. Germline assignment: CDR1 MGHDK and CDR2 SYGVNS. This CDR3 has 14 residues. The CDR3 nucleotides are TGTGCCAGCAAGCAGGGGGCGGGGGCCGGGGAGCTGTTTTTT. As protein: CASKQGAGAGELFF.

The rearrangement joins TRBV27 to TRBJ2-1; 11 bases line up with TRBD2. CDR1 is MNHEY and CDR2 is SMNVEV in the germline V gene (reference sequence). This CDR3 comprises 15 residues. V shed 2 bases and J 8 bases; nucleotides not matched to a gene: 5. CDR3 DNA sequence: TGTGCCAGCAGTTTAGGTCTAGCGGGAGGCTATGAGCAGTTCTTC. Its protein is CASSLGLAGGYEQFF.

This rearrangement joins TRBV7-3 to TRBJ2-3, with a weak D call TRBD2 (6 bases). There are 12 residues in the CDR3. The V end lost 5 bases, the J end lost 11 bases, and 14 bases lay between the germline ends. CDR1 and CDR2 (germline): SGHTA, FQGTGA. The CDR3 here is CASSDGTEKQYF. The DNA of the CDR3 is TGTGCCAGCAGCGACGGGACTGAAAAGCAGTATTTT.

The chain links TRBV6-5 to TRBJ1-5, with 7 bases lining up with TRBD1. The V gene end was trimmed by 2 bases and the J gene end by 7 bases; junction bases not matched to a gene: 5. The V gene's germline CDR1 is MNHEY and CDR2 SVGAGI. The CDR3 spans 14 residues. As DNA, the CDR3 is TGTGCCAGCAGTTACACCGGGACAGCACAGCCCCAGCATTTT. Translation gives CASSYTGTAQPQHF.

The chain links TRBV19 to TRBJ2-1; TRBD2 is a possible D gene (7 bases). Germline loops: CDR1 LNHDA, CDR2 SQIVND (reference sequence). The CDR3 is 16 amino acids. V gave up 5 bases and J gave up 6 bases, with 20 bases separating them. Written as DNA, the CDR3 is TGTGCCAGTAGTTTCCTGAAGGGGGGGGGCCGCAATGAGCAGTTCTTC. Residues: CASSFLKGGGRNEQFF.

The chain uses TRBV5-4 and TRBJ2-2; D possibly corresponds to TRBD2 (6 bases). Germline V gene lookup returns CDR1 SGHNT and CDR2 YYREEE (reference sequence). This CDR3 is built from 14 residues. V dropped 1 base and J dropped 4 bases, with 8 bases sitting between them. CDR3: CASSLLGGTGELFF. CDR3 coding DNA: TGTGCCAGCAGCTTGCTGGGGGGCACCGGGGAGCTGTTTTTT.

V is TRBV28 and J is TRBJ2-3, with 8 positions matching TRBD2. CDR3 length: 14 amino acids. The J segment lost 2 bases and the V segment lost 6 bases, leaving 4 bases of the junction unmatched. Germline CDR1 MDHEN, CDR2 SYDVKM. The CDR3 spells CASRRGGDTDTQYF. The CDR3 DNA reads as TGTGCCAGCAGACGGGGGGGGGACACAGATACGCAGTATTTT.

V usage is TRBV7-3 and J usage is TRBJ1-6; 10 nucleotides agree with TRBD1. The J segment lost 9 bases and the V segment lost 3 bases, leaving 5 bases of the junction unmatched. From germline, CDR1 is SGHTA and CDR2 FQGTGA. The CDR3 consists of 15 residues. The CDR3 loop is CASSLGGTGVSPLHF. The CDR3 nucleotides read TGTGCCAGCAGCTTGGGCGGGACAGGGGTTTCACCCCTCCACTTT.

This clone was seen once. The CDR3 DNA sequence: TGTGCCTGGAGGAATCTAGCGGGGGCCACGCAGTATTTT. Its protein product is CAWRNLAGATQYF. The V gene is TRBV30, the J gene TRBJ2-3; 10 nucleotides line up with TRBD2. CDR3 size: 13 residues. The V gene end was trimmed by 3 bases and the J gene end by 9 bases; junction bases not matched to a gene: 6. Germline CDR1 and CDR2: GTSNPN and SVGIG (reference sequence).